This T cell receptor (beta chain) was identified during a study of identical twins. Findings and caveats of the study: Conclusions were drawn cross-sectionally by statistical analysis, without following the same donors.

CDR1 LGHDT and CDR2 YNNKEL come from the germline V gene (reference sequence). V gave up 4 bases and J gave up 5 bases; unmatched junction bases: 9. The CDR3 loop spans 15 amino acids. No donor was unhealthy or non-Caucasian. This clonotype occurred a few times. The antigen is undetermined. A universal primer site was added by template switching, and unique molecular identifiers were carried by the cDNA. TCRdb fed the 5' RACE reads into MiXCR, producing one record per CDR3 protein. The repertoire holds 300,000 to 400,000 distinct CDR3 sequences, with roughly an eighth as singletons. This same sample was also part of a study on yellow fever vaccine responses in identical twins.

The specimen sequenced was CD8+ T cells sorted from blood. The chain joins TRBV3-1 to TRBJ1-2, with 8 bases matching TRBD1. The sequence came from a young woman in good health. The CDR3 DNA is TGTGCCAGCAGCCCCGCCCCCCGGGACAGGTATGGCTACACCTTC. Its protein is CASSPAPRDRYGYTF.